There are many counts of the clone carrying this TCR beta chain. Its target is unknown. This sample stems from a study of T cells after yellow fever vaccination. Study results and caveats: Though it reached lower strength, the secondary response hit its peak faster, day 5 versus 15. At approximately 95% for CD4 and 88% for CD8, most primary-vaccination clones showed up again after the booster.

The CDR3 spans 18 residues. Germline-derived CDR1 and CDR2 are SGHRS and YFSETQ. With V trimmed by 7 bases and J by 7 bases, 16 bases remained unmatched. Template-switching 5'RACE yielded the TCR cDNA; a universal primer site and UMIs were added in the process. MiXCR was run by TCRdb on the 5' RACE reads, yielding one entry per CDR3 protein. The table records around 63,000 distinct CDR3 sequences, about 7.8% of them present only once. The chain combines TRBV5-1 with TRBJ2-1; 14 bases align to TRBD2. The source of this sequence is a young man who received the YFV17D yellow fever vaccine. Specimen: CD8+ T cells sorted from PBMCs, collected 15 days after the yellow fever booster vaccination. CDR3 coding DNA: TGCGCCAGCGATATTTACCCCGGGACTAGCGGGAGCAGGAATGAGCAGTTCTTC. Translating it yields CASDIYPGTSGSRNEQFF.